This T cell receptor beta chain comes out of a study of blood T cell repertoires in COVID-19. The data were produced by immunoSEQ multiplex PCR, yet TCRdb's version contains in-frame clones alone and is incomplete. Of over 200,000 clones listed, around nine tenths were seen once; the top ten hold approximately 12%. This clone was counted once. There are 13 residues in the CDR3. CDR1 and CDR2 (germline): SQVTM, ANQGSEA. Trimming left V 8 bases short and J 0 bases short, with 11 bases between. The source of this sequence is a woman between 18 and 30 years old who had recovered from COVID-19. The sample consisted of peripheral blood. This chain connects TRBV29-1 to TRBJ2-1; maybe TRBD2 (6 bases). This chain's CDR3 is CSRAGSSYNEQFF. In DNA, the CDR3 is TGCAGCCGTGCGGGGTCCTCCTACAATGAGCAGTTCTTC.